The clone carrying this T cell receptor (beta chain) has more than one count but fewer than ten. The antigen is undetermined. The V end lost 1 base, the J end lost 6 bases, and 13 bases lay between the germline ends. Germline-derived CDR1 and CDR2 are SGHVS and FQNEAQ. The CDR3 extends over 15 amino acids. From the reads, TCRdb called clonotypes with MiXCR, one entry per CDR3 protein. The sample holds under 90,000 distinct CDR3 sequences, approximately 22% seen once. The sample comes from a study of T cell repertoires in cytomegalovirus infection. Study in general: Signatures in public TCR beta sequences pointed to both CMV infection and matching HLA type. Overall study findings and caveats: HLA-C-restricted CMV-specific TCR beta clonotypes prevailed in the ex vivo response. People with CMV and the relevant HLA were identified by cumulative public TCR beta family frequency.

The sample consisted of PBMCs, sequenced either directly or after in vitro stimulation (not recorded which). The receptor comes from a human donor in good health (CMV status not recorded). Some clones in this sample may be carry-over from other donors' samples. The chain combines TRBV7-8 with TRBJ1-5, with D perhaps TRBD1 (5 bases). The CDR3 reads CASSLGPGEGQPQHF. The CDR3 nucleotides read TGTGCCAGCAGCTTAGGGCCGGGGGAGGGTCAGCCCCAGCATTTT.